This T cell receptor (beta chain) was obtained from a study of beta chain features in type 1 diabetes. Trimming shortened V by 4 bases and J by 6 bases, and 9 bases separated the two germline ends. The CDR3 contains 12 residues. Germline values: CDR1 SQVTM, CDR2 ANQGSEA. Whole-study results and caveats: Type 1 diabetes patients showed a moderate but significant shortening of TCRB CDR3s in all four CD4+ subsets. The VDJ junctions of type 1 diabetes patients carried fewer insertions and more deletions.

Points on this clone: The antigen is unknown.

All of the isolated RNA was reverse transcribed, so expressed TCRB transcripts were sequenced. Clones were sequenced by immunoSEQ multiplex PCR, and TCRdb holds only the in-frame ones, with some missing. The sample lists some 240,000 clones, 16% occurring once. This receptor was taken from a young man with type 1 diabetes. J is TRBJ1-4 and V is TRBV29-1; D is possibly TRBD1 (6 bases). Sample: naive CD4+ T cells from blood. The CDR3 sequence: CSVGRGDEKLFF. CDR3 nucleotide sequence: TGCAGCGTTGGCAGGGGAGATGAAAAACTGTTTTTT. The full variable domain, rest sourced from reference TRBV29-1 and TRBJ1-4, is SAVISQKPSRDICQRGTSLTIQCQVDSQVTMMFWYRQQPGQSLTLIATANQGSEATYESGFVIDKFPISRPNLTFSTLTVSNMSPEDSSIYLCSVGRGDEKLFFGSGTQLSVL.